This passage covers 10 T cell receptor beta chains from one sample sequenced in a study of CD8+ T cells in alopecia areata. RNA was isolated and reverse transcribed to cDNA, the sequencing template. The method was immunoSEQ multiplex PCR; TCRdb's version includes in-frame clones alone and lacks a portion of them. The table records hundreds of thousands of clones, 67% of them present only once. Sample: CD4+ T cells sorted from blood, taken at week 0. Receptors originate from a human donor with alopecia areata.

The CDR3 protein is CASSLAGSAPDTQYF. In nucleotides, the CDR3 is TGTGCCAGCAGCTTGGCAGGGAGCGCCCCAGATACGCAGTATTTT. This chain links TRBV5-6 with TRBJ2-3; D is perhaps TRBD1 or TRBD2 (5 bases each). Germline V gives CDR1 SGHDT, CDR2 YYEEEE. V gave up 0 bases and J gave up 4 bases, with 12 bases separating them. This CDR3 spans 15 amino acids.

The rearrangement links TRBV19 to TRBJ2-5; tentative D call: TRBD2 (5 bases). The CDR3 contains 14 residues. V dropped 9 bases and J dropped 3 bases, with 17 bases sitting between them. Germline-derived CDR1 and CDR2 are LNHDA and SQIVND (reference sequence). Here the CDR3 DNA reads TGTGCCAGCCAACCCCGGAGGTCGAAAGAGACCCAGTACTTC. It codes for CASQPRRSKETQYF.

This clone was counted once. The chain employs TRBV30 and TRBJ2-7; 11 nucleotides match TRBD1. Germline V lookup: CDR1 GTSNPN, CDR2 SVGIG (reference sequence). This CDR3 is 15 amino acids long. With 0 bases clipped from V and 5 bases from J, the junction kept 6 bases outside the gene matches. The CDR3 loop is CAWSVRRTGGHEQYF. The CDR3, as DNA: TGTGCCTGGAGTGTAAGAAGGACAGGGGGCCACGAGCAGTACTTC.

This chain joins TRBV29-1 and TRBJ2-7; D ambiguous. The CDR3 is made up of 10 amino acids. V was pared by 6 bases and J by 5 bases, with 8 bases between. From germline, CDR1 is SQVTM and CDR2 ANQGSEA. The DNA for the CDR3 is TGCAGCGTGGGCCAGCACGAGCAGTACTTC. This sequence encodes CSVGQHEQYF.

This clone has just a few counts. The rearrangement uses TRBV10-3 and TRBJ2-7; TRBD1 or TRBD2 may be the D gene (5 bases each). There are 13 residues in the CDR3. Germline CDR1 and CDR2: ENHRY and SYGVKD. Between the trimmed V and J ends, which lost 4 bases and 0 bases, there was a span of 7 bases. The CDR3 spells CAISGGPSYEQYF. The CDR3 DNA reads TGTGCCATCAGTGGGGGACCCTCCTACGAGCAGTACTTC.

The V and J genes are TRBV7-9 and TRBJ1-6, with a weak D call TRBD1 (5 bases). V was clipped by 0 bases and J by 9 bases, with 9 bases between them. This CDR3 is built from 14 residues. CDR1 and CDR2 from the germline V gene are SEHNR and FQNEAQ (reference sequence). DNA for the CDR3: TGTGCCAGCAGCTTAGCTTTGGGGGGTTCACCCCTCCACTTT. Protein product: CASSLALGGSPLHF. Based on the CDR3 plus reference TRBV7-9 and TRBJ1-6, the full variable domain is DTGVSQNPRHKITKRGQNVTFRCDPISEHNRLYWYRQTLGQGPEFLTYFQNEAQLEKSRLLSDRFSAERPKGSFSTLEIQRTEQGDSAMYLCASSLALGGSPLHFGNGTRLTVT.

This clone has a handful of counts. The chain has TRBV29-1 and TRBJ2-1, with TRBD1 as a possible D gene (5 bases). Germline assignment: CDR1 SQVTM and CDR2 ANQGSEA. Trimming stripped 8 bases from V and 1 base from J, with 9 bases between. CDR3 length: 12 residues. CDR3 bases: TGCAGCATCCGGACATCCTACAATGAGCAGTTCTTC. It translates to CSIRTSYNEQFF.

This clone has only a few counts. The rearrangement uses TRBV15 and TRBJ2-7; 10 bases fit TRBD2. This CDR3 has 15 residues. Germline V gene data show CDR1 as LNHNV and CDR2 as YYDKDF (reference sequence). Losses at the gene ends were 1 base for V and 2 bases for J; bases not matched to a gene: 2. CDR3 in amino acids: CATSRATSGAYEQYF. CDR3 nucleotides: TGTGCCACCAGCAGAGCCACTAGCGGGGCCTACGAGCAGTACTTC.

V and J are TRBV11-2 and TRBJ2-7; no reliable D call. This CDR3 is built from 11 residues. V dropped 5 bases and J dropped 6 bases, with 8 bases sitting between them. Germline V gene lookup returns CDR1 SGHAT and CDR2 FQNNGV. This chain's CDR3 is CASSPYTEQYF. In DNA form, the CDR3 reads TGTGCCAGCAGCCCTTATACCGAGCAGTACTTC.

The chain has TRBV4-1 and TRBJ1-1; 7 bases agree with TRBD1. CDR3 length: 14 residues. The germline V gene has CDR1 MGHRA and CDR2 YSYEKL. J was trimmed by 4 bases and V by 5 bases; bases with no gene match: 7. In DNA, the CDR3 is TGCGCCAGCAGCGCACTCACAGGGGCCACTGAAGCTTTCTTT. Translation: CASSALTGATEAFF.